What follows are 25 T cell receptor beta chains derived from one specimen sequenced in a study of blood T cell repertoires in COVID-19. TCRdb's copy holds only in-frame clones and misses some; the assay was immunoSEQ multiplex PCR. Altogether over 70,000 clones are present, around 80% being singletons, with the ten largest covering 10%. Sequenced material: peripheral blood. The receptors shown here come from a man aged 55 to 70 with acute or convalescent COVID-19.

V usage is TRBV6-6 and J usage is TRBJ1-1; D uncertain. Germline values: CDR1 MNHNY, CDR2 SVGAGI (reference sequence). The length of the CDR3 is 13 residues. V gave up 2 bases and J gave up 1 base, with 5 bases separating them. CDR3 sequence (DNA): TGTGCCAGCAGTTACGCGGAGAACACTGAAGCTTTCTTT. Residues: CASSYAENTEAFF.

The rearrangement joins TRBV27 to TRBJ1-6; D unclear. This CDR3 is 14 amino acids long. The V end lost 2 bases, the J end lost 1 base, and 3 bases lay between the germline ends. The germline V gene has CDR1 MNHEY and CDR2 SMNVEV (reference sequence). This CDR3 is CASSLQSYNSPLHF. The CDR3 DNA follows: TGTGCCAGCAGTTTACAATCCTATAATTCACCCCTCCACTTT.

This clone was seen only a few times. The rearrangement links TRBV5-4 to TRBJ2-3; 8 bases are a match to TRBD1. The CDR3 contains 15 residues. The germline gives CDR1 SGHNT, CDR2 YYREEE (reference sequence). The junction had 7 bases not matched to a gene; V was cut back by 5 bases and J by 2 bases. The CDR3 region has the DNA TGTGCCAGCAGACCTGGACAGGGTTACACAGATACGCAGTATTTT. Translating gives CASRPGQGYTDTQYF.

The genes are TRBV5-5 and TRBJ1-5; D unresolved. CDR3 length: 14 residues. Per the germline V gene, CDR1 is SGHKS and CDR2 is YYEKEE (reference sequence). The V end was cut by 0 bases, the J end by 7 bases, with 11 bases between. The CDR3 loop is CASSLASARQPQHF. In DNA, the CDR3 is TGTGCCAGCAGCTTGGCGAGTGCGCGGCAGCCCCAGCATTTT.

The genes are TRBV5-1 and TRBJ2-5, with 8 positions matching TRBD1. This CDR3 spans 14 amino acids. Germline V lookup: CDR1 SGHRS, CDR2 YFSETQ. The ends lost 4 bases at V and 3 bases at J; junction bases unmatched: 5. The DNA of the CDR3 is TGCGCCAGCAGCGCGACAGGGGTTGAAGAGACCCAGTACTTC. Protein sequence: CASSATGVEETQYF.

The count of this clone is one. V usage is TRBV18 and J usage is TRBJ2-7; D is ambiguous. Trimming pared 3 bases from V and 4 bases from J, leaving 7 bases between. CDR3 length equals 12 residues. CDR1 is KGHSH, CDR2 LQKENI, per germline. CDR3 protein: CASSPNSYEQYF. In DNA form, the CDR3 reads TGTGCCAGCTCACCCAACAGTTACGAGCAGTACTTC.

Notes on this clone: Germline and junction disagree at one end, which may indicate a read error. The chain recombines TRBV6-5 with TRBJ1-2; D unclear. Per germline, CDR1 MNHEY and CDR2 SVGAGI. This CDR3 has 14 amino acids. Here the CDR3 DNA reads TGTGCCAGCAGTTACAATCAGGTGTCGTTCGGCTACACTTTC. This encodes CASSYNQVSFGYTF.

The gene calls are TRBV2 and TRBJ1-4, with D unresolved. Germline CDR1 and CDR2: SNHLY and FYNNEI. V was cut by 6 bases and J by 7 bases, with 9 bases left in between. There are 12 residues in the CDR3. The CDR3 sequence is CASRGEGEKLFF. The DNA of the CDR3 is TGTGCCAGCAGGGGCGAGGGTGAAAAACTGTTTTTT.

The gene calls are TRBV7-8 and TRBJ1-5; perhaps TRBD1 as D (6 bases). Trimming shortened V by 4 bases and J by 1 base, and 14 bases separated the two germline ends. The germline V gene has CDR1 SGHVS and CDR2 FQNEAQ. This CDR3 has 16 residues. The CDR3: CASSSNRVGSNQPQHF. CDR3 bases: TGTGCCAGCAGCTCTAACAGGGTAGGGAGCAATCAGCCCCAGCATTTT. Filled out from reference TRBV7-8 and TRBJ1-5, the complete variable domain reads GAGVSQSPRYKVAKRGQDVALRCDPISGHVSLFWYQQALGQGPEFLTYFQNEAQLDKSGLPSDRFFAERPEGSVSTLKIQRTQQEDSAVYLCASSSNRVGSNQPQHFGDGTRLSIL.

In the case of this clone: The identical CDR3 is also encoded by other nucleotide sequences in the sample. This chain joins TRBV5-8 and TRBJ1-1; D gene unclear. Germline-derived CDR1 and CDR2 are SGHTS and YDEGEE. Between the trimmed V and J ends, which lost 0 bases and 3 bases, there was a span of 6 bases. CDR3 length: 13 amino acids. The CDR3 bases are TGTGCCAGCAGCTTGGGGAGGGACACTGAAGCTTTCTTT. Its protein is CASSLGRDTEAFF.

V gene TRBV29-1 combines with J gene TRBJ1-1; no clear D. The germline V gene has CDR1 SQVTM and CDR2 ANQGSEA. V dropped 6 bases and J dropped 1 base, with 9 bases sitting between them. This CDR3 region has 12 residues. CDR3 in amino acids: CSVGDANTEAFF. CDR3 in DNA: TGCAGCGTCGGGGATGCGAACACTGAAGCTTTCTTT.

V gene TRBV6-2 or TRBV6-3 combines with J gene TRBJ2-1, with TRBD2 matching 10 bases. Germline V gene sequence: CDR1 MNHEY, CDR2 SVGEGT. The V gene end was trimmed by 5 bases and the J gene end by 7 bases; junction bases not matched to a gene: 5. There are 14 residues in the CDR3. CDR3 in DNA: TGTGCCAGCAGTAGCGGGGGGGCCCGAAATGAGCAGTTCTTC. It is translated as CASSSGGARNEQFF.

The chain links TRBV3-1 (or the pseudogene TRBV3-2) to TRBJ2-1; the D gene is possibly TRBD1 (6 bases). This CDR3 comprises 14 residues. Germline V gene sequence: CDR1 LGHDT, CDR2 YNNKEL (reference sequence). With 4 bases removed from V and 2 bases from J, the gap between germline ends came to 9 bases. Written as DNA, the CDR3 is TGTGCCAGCAGCCCAGGGGACACCTACAATGAGCAGTTCTTC. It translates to CASSPGDTYNEQFF.

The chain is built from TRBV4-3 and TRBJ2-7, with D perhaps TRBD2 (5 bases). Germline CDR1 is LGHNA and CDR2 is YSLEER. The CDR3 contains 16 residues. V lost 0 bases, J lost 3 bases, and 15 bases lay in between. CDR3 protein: CASSQEGSDPFYEQYF. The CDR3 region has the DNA TGCGCCAGCAGCCAAGAGGGTAGCGACCCCTTCTACGAGCAGTACTTC.

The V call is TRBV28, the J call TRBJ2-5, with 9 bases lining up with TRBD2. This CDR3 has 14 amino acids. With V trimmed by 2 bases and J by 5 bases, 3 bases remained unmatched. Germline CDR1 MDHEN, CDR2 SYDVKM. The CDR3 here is CASSLASGTETQYF. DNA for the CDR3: TGTGCCAGCAGTTTAGCTAGCGGGACGGAGACCCAGTACTTC.

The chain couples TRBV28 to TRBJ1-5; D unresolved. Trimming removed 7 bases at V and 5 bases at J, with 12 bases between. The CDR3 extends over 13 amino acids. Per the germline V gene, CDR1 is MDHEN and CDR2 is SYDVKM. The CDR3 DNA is TGTGCCAGCACGTGGGTAGCGCATCAGCCCCAGCATTTT. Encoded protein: CASTWVAHQPQHF.

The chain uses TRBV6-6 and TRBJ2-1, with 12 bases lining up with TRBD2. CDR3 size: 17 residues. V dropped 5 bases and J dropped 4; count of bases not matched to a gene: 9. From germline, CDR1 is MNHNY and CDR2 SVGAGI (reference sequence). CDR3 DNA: TGTGCCAGCAGTCGACCTTTGGGACTAGCGGGTTACAATGAGCAGTTCTTC. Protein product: CASSRPLGLAGYNEQFF.

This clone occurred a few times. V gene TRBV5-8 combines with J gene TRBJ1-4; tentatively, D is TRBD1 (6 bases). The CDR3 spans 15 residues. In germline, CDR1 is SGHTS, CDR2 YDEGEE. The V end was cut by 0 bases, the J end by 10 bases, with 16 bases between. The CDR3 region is CASSLEGRGIGKLFF. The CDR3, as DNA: TGTGCCAGCAGCTTGGAAGGCAGGGGAATCGGAAAACTGTTTTTT. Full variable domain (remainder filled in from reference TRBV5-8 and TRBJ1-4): EAGVTQSPTHLIKTRGQQATLRCSPISGHTSVYWYQQALGLGLQFLLWYDEGEERNRGNFPPRFSGRQFPNYSSELNVNALELEDSALYLCASSLEGRGIGKLFFGSGTQLSVL.

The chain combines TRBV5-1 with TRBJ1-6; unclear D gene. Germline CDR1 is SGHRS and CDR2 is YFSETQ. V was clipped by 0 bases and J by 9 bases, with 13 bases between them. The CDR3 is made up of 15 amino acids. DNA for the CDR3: TGCGCCAGCAGCTTGGAAGGGTCTGGGAGTTCACCCCTCCACTTT. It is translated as CASSLEGSGSSPLHF. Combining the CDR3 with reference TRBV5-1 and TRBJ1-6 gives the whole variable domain KAGVTQTPRYLIKTRGQQVTLSCSPISGHRSVSWYQQTPGQGLQFLFEYFSETQRNKGNFPGRFSGRQFSNSRSEMNVSTLELGDSALYLCASSLEGSGSSPLHFGNGTRLTVT.

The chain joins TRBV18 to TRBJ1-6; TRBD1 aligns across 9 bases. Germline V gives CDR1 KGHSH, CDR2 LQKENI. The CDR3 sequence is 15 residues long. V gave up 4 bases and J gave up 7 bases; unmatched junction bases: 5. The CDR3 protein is CASSRSGQGNSPLHF. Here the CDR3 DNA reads TGTGCCAGCTCACGCTCGGGACAGGGAAATTCACCCCTCCACTTT.

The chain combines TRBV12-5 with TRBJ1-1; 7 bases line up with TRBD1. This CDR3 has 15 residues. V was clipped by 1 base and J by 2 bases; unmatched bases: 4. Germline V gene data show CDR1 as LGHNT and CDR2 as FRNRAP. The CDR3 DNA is TGTGCTAGTGGTTTGGACCGACAGGGAAACACTGAAGCTTTCTTT. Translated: CASGLDRQGNTEAFF.

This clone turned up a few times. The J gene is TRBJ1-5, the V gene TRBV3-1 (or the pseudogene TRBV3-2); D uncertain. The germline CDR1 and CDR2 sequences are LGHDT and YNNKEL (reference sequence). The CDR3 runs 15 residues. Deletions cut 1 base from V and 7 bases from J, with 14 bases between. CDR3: CASSQGGLRGQPQHF. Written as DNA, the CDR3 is TGTGCCAGCAGCCAAGGTGGCCTCCGGGGACAGCCCCAGCATTTT.

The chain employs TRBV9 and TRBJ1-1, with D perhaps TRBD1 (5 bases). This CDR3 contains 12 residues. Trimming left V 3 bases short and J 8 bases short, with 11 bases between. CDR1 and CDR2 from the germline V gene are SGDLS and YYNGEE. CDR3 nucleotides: TGTGCCAGCAGCGCGTCAGGGATAGAAGCTTTCTTT. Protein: CASSASGIEAFF.

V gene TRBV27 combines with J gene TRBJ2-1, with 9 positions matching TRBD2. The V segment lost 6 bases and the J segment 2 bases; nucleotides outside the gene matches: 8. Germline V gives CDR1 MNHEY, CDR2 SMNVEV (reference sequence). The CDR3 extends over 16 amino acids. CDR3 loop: CASRAGGQEAYNEQFF. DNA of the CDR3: TGTGCCAGCAGGGCGGGGGGGCAAGAAGCCTACAATGAGCAGTTCTTC.

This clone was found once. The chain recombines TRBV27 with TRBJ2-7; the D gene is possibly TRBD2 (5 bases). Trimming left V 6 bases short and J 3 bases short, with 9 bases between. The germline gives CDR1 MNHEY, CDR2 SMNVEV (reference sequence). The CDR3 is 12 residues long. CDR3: CASRGSGYEQYF. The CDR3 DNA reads TGTGCCAGCAGGGGGAGCGGCTACGAGCAGTACTTC.